Following are 7 T cell receptor beta chains from one sample sequenced in a study of T-cell memory formation after mild COVID-19. MiXCR was run by TCRdb on the 5' RACE reads, yielding one entry per CDR3 protein. This table has 350,000 to 450,000 distinct CDR3 sequences, about 19% appearing once. The sequenced material came from PBMCs or a T cell subset sorted from them (not recorded which). These receptors all come from an adult woman who had mild COVID-19 (a few samples of this study predate the infection). Cell type and time point are not known.

This chain joins TRBV6-2 or TRBV6-3 and TRBJ2-3; TRBD1 aligns across 8 bases. Trimming took 7 bases from V and 5 from J; bases not matched to a gene: 2. Looked up from germline, CDR1 is MNHEY and CDR2 is SVGEGT. The CDR3 contains 12 residues. DNA of the CDR3: TGTGCCAGCAAGACAGGGGAAGATACGCAGTATTTT. It specifies CASKTGEDTQYF.

This clonotype came up a few times. The chain combines TRBV12-3 or TRBV12-4 with TRBJ1-5; no reliable D call. The CDR3 totals 13 residues. The V gene lost 5 bases and the J gene lost 9 bases, with 14 bases spanning the gap. The CDR3 sequence is CASSRTSTGPQHF. The DNA of the CDR3 is TGTGCCAGCAGTCGGACGAGCACCGGGCCCCAGCATTTT.

This clonotype was seen a handful of times. V and J are TRBV5-6 and TRBJ2-3; 7 bases match TRBD2. J gave up 1 base and V 0 bases, and 5 bases lay outside the gene matches. Germline lookup yields CDR1 SGHDT and CDR2 YYEEEE. This CDR3 comprises 16 residues. CDR3 protein: CASSLAGGSRTDTQYF. CDR3 DNA sequence: TGTGCCAGCAGCTTGGCTGGCGGGAGCCGCACAGATACGCAGTATTTT.

As concerns this clonotype: One end of the junction varies from germline; a read error may be responsible. This chain uses TRBV7-7 with TRBJ2-1; 12 bases align to TRBD2. The CDR3 loop spans 14 amino acids. From germline, CDR1 is SSHAT and CDR2 FNYEAQ (reference sequence). The CDR3 nucleotides are TGTGCTAGCAGCCACGGGACTAGCGGGAATGAGCAGTTCTTC. The encoded protein is CASSHGTSGNEQFF.

This clonotype was detected many times. This chain uses TRBV7-9 with TRBJ2-3; the match to TRBD2 covers 8 bases. Germline lookup yields CDR1 SEHNR and CDR2 FQNEAQ (reference sequence). J was trimmed by 1 base and V by 5 bases; bases with no gene match: 11. The CDR3 contains 17 residues. CDR3 bases: TGTGCCAGCAGCCCTGGGGTAGCGGGGTCTCGCACAGATACGCAGTATTTT. It specifies CASSPGVAGSRTDTQYF.

This clonotype was found a few times. This sequence joins TRBV24-1 and TRBJ2-3, with 9 bases identical to TRBD1. CDR1 is KGHDR, CDR2 SFDVKD, per germline. The CDR3 extends over 13 amino acids. The J segment lost 2 bases and the V segment lost 10 bases, leaving 3 bases of the junction unmatched. CDR3 sequence reads: CATDRGVTDTQYF. The CDR3 DNA is TGTGCCACGGACAGGGGAGTCACAGATACGCAGTATTTT.

This clonotype was detected a few times. This chain links TRBV7-9 with TRBJ2-6, with no clear D. The germline V and J ends were trimmed by 5 bases and 3 bases, with 8 bases remaining between them. Germline V lookup: CDR1 SEHNR, CDR2 FQNEAQ (reference sequence). The length of the CDR3 is 14 residues. The CDR3: CASSVIDGANVLTF. In DNA, the CDR3 is TGTGCCAGCAGCGTTATAGATGGGGCCAACGTCCTGACTTTC.